The 27 T cell receptor beta chains below come from one sample, sequenced in a study of T cells in Graves' hyperthyroidism and ophthalmopathy. RNA transcripts were the template for amplifying TCR beta CDR3 regions. HTBI primers drove first-round RT-PCR of the TCR CDR3. A single record per CDR3 protein comes from TCRdb applying MiXCR to the multiplex PCR reads. The profile shows over 350,000 distinct CDR3 sequences, 14% to 15% of them singletons. The sample taken for sequencing was blood. The source is a man aged 18 to 30 with Graves' ophthalmopathy.

Many counts were recorded for this clonotype. This rearrangement joins TRBV29-1 to TRBJ2-7; TRBD1 matches 9 bases. The germline gives CDR1 SQVTM, CDR2 ANQGSEA. The V segment lost 0 bases and the J segment 6 bases; nucleotides outside the gene matches: 6. The CDR3 runs to 14 residues. The CDR3 reads CSVEEGTGNGEQYF. The CDR3 DNA reads TGCAGCGTTGAAGAGGGGACAGGGAACGGCGAGCAGTACTTC.

Ten or more counts support this clonotype. V is TRBV9 and J is TRBJ1-2; D remains ambiguous. Germline V gene sequence: CDR1 SGDLS, CDR2 YYNGEE. Trimming took 0 bases from V and 2 from J, leaving 5 bases between them. This CDR3 is built from 13 residues. CDR3 bases: TGTGCCAGCAGCGTAGGGAAAAACTATGGCTACACCTTC. Protein product: CASSVGKNYGYTF.

This clonotype was seen ten or more times. V and J are TRBV7-9 and TRBJ2-7, with 10 bases lining up with TRBD2. This CDR3 contains 15 residues. Germline CDR1 reads SEHNR; CDR2 reads FQNEAQ (reference sequence). The J segment lost 3 bases and the V segment lost 5 bases, leaving 7 bases of the junction unmatched. CDR3 in DNA: TGTGCCAGCAGCAGTAGCGGGAGGCTACTCTACGAGCAGTACTTC. This sequence encodes CASSSSGRLLYEQYF.

This clonotype came up a few times. The J gene is TRBJ1-2, the V gene TRBV10-3, with 9 bases lining up with TRBD1. V shed 5 bases and J 0 bases; nucleotides not matched to a gene: 4. Germline V gene lookup returns CDR1 ENHRY and CDR2 SYGVKD. The CDR3 consists of 15 residues. In DNA form, the CDR3 reads TGTGCCATCAGTTCCGGGACAGGGACTAACTATGGCTACACCTTC. Translated, it gives CAISSGTGTNYGYTF.

This clonotype turned up a few times. The CDR3 does not end in the conserved phenylalanine or tryptophan, so this is likely a read error. The rearrangement links TRBV6-2 or TRBV6-3 to TRBJ2-7; TRBD2 matches at 12 bases. Looked up from germline, CDR1 is MNHEY and CDR2 is SVGEGT. Unmatched junction bases numbered 17, after V lost 2 bases and J lost 6 bases. There are 19 residues in the CDR3. In DNA form, the CDR3 reads TGTGCCAGCAGTTACATTGGGAGGACTAGCGGGGCCCCTTTAGCCGAGCAGTACCTC. Translating it yields CASSYIGRTSGAPLAEQYL.

This clonotype was seen repeatedly, ten times or more. V and J are TRBV4-1 and TRBJ2-3; D may be TRBD1 (5 bases). CDR1 is MGHRA and CDR2 is YSYEKL in the germline V gene. The CDR3 extends over 15 amino acids. The ends were cut back, 1 base at V and 0 bases at J, with 8 bases in the middle. CDR3 nucleotides: TGCGCCAGCAGCCAAGGACCAGGGAGCACAGATACGCAGTATTTT. It translates to CASSQGPGSTDTQYF.

The table lists this clonotype with many counts. The chain carries TRBV6-1 and TRBJ2-3, with 8 positions matching TRBD1. Trimming removed 6 bases from V and 3 bases from J; junction bases left unmatched: 5. The germline V gene encodes CDR1 MNHNS and CDR2 SASEGT. The CDR3 length is 14 residues. The CDR3 coding sequence is TGTGCCAGCAGCGAGGACAGGGCTACAGATACGCAGTATTTT. This codes for CASSEDRATDTQYF.

The sample holds many counts of this clonotype. The chain combines TRBV7-9 with TRBJ2-1, with 11 bases that match TRBD2. CDR1 and CDR2 (germline): SEHNR, FQNEAQ (reference sequence). This CDR3 contains 15 residues. V shed 2 bases, J shed 7 bases, and the junction held 4 bases outside the gene matches. In nucleotides, the CDR3 is TGTGCCAGCAGCTTACGGGTAGCGGGAGGGAATGAGCAGTTCTTC. Translating gives CASSLRVAGGNEQFF.

This clonotype was seen at least ten times. The chain has TRBV6-1 and TRBJ1-5; tentatively, D is TRBD1 (6 bases). This CDR3 region has 15 residues. CDR1 is MNHNS, CDR2 SASEGT, per germline. Trimming took off 6 bases at V and 5 bases at J, with 17 bases between the two ends. As DNA, the CDR3 is TGTGCCAGCAGGCCTACCGGACAGCGATATCAGCCCCAGCATTTT. Translated, it gives CASRPTGQRYQPQHF.

There are many counts of this clonotype. The chain recombines TRBV2 with TRBJ2-7; D not resolved. CDR1 SNHLY and CDR2 FYNNEI come from the germline V gene. V was pared by 1 base and J by 4 bases, with 8 bases between. The CDR3 spans 13 residues. The chain's CDR3 is CASSEESRYEQYF. The DNA for the CDR3 is TGTGCCAGCAGTGAAGAAAGTCGTTACGAGCAGTACTTC.

In this sample, this clonotype turned up many times. The chain is built from TRBV2 and TRBJ2-3; possible D gene TRBD2, 6 bases. Trimming cost V 10 bases and J 0 bases, with 14 bases left between them. The CDR3 sequence is 14 residues long. Per the germline V gene, CDR1 is SNHLY and CDR2 is FYNNEI. The CDR3 coding sequence is TGTGCCACGTCACTAGCCCCGAGCACAGATACGCAGTATTTT. It yields the protein CATSLAPSTDTQYF.

This clonotype has more than one count but fewer than ten. This chain links TRBV20-1 with TRBJ2-1; TRBD2 matches at 8 bases. V lost 5 bases, J lost 8 bases, and 8 bases stayed unmatched. CDR3 length: 13 amino acids. CDR1 is DFQATT and CDR2 is SNEGSKA in the germline V gene (reference sequence). The CDR3 loop reads CSAPSGSFDEQFF. The CDR3 DNA sequence: TGCAGTGCTCCCAGCGGGAGCTTCGATGAGCAGTTCTTC.

This clonotype was counted at least ten times. The chain joins TRBV20-1 to TRBJ2-1; TRBD2 matches at 13 bases. The V and J ends lost 2 bases and 3 bases, in that order; junction bases with no gene match: 4. The CDR3 is made up of 16 amino acids. The germline V gene encodes CDR1 DFQATT and CDR2 SNEGSKA (reference sequence). The CDR3 nucleotides read TGCAGTGCTAGACCCGGACTAGCGGGGGACTACAATGAGCAGTTCTTC. It codes for CSARPGLAGDYNEQFF.

Many counts were recorded for this clonotype. The V call is TRBV12-3 or TRBV12-4, the J call TRBJ2-7, with TRBD1 matching 8 bases. With V trimmed by 1 base and J by 5 bases, 10 bases remained unmatched. The CDR3 consists of 16 residues. For the CDR3, the DNA is TGTGCCAGCAGTTTAGGAGGACCACAGGGGGACCACGAGCAGTACTTC. Translating gives CASSLGGPQGDHEQYF.

There are many counts of this clonotype. The CDR3 DNA follows: TGTGCCAGCAGCAACACGCCAGGGACTAGCGGGAGGGTGACCTACAATGAGCAGTTCTTC. This translates into CASSNTPGTSGRVTYNEQFF. This chain links TRBV7-9 with TRBJ2-1, with TRBD2 identical over 16 bases. Germline V CDR1 and CDR2: SEHNR, FQNEAQ (reference sequence). V lost 5 bases to trimming and J lost 2 bases; unmatched junction nucleotides: 12. The CDR3 is made up of 20 amino acids. The variable domain in full, completed from reference TRBV7-9 and TRBJ2-1, reads DTGVSQNPRHKITKRGQNVTFRCDPISEHNRLYWYRQTLGQGPEFLTYFQNEAQLEKSRLLSDRFSAERPKGSFSTLEIQRTEQGDSAMYLCASSNTPGTSGRVTYNEQFFGPGTRLTVL.

This clonotype was recorded at least ten times. This chain joins TRBV4-1 and TRBJ2-7; perhaps D is TRBD1 or TRBD2 (5 bases each). CDR3 length equals 14 residues. Between the trimmed V and J ends, which lost 4 bases and 0 bases, there was a span of 10 bases. In germline, CDR1 is MGHRA, CDR2 YSYEKL. CDR3 DNA: TGCGCCAGCAGCCCGAGGGACGTCTCCTACGAGCAGTACTTC. Protein sequence: CASSPRDVSYEQYF.

This clonotype was seen repeatedly, ten times or more. The chain links TRBV7-8 to TRBJ2-7; D may be TRBD2 (5 bases). CDR3 length: 16 amino acids. Between the trimmed V and J ends, which lost 5 bases and 1 base, there was a span of 18 bases. Germline V gene data show CDR1 as SGHVS and CDR2 as FQNEAQ. The CDR3 loop is CASSPRGVESSYEQYF. CDR3 nucleotide sequence: TGTGCCAGCAGCCCCCGGGGAGTGGAGAGTTCCTACGAGCAGTACTTC.

This clonotype was counted only a few times. Being one base from a much bigger clone, this may be a read error. The chain couples TRBV29-1 to TRBJ1-5; TRBD1 matches at 7 bases. Germline loops: CDR1 SQVTM, CDR2 ANQGSEA. The CDR3 is 17 amino acids. After removal of 4 bases from V and 1 base from J, the junction contained 13 bases not matched to a gene. The CDR3 loop reads CSVVRGGGGVSNQPQHF. DNA of the CDR3: TGCAGCGTTGTTAGGGGCGGAGGGGGCGTCAGCAATCAGCCCCAGCATTTT.

In its sample, this clonotype was seen many times. The V call is TRBV5-5, the J call TRBJ2-5; the match to TRBD1 covers 9 bases. J was trimmed by 5 bases and V by 3 bases; bases with no gene match: 8. The CDR3 contains 15 residues. From germline, CDR1 is SGHKS and CDR2 YYEKEE (reference sequence). CDR3 protein: CASSSPRTGEETQYF. The CDR3 DNA is TGTGCCAGCAGCTCGCCTCGGACAGGGGAGGAGACCCAGTACTTC.

In this sample, this clonotype turned up a few times. This chain joins TRBV6-1 and TRBJ2-1; 8 bases are shared with TRBD2. CDR1 is MNHNS, CDR2 SASEGT, per germline. The CDR3 sequence is 15 residues long. The V segment lost 8 bases and the J segment 6 bases; nucleotides outside the gene matches: 12. The CDR3 region is CASDFTSGNSNEQFF. In DNA, the CDR3 is TGTGCCAGCGATTTTACTAGCGGCAATTCCAATGAGCAGTTCTTC.

This clonotype was seen at least ten times. The rearrangement links TRBV18 to TRBJ2-3, with 8 bases that match TRBD1. J lost 4 bases, V lost 5 bases, and 8 bases had no gene match. CDR3 length: 15 residues. Germline CDR1 reads KGHSH; CDR2 reads LQKENI. CDR3 coding DNA: TGTGCCAGCTCAACTGGACAGGGTAGTGCAGATACGCAGTATTTT. Amino acids: CASSTGQGSADTQYF.

This clonotype has at least ten counts. This chain uses TRBV27 with TRBJ1-6; weak D call: TRBD1 (5 bases). The CDR3 totals 15 residues. CDR1 and CDR2 (germline): MNHEY, SMNVEV (reference sequence). V dropped 0 bases and J dropped 10 bases, with 13 bases sitting between them. The CDR3 sequence: CASSLSRAGKSPLHF. CDR3 DNA sequence: TGTGCCAGCAGTTTATCGCGCGCAGGGAAATCACCCCTCCACTTT.

This chain connects TRBV6-1 to TRBJ2-7, with 7 bases lining up with TRBD1. CDR1 is MNHNS, CDR2 SASEGT, per germline. The CDR3 has 14 residues. The J segment lost 5 bases and the V segment lost 5 bases, leaving 9 bases of the junction unmatched. CDR3 nucleotide sequence: TGTGCCAGCAGTCTACAGGGGACCATCGACGAGCAGTACTTC. This encodes CASSLQGTIDEQYF.

In its sample, this clonotype was seen a few times. The rearrangement joins TRBV7-9 to TRBJ1-3; D is uncertain. CDR1 is SEHNR and CDR2 is FQNEAQ in the germline V gene (reference sequence). This CDR3 is 15 amino acids long. Trimming took 2 bases from V and 0 from J, leaving 8 bases between them. CDR3 sequence (DNA): TGTGCCAGCAGCTTACGGGCGGCCTCTGGAAACACCATATATTTT. This translates into CASSLRAASGNTIYF.

The sample holds many counts of this clonotype. V and J are TRBV4-1 and TRBJ1-6; 11 nucleotides match TRBD1. Germline V gene data show CDR1 as MGHRA and CDR2 as YSYEKL. This CDR3 comprises 16 residues. J lost 8 bases, V lost 4 bases, and 7 bases had no gene match. The CDR3 loop reads CASSRRTGGGDSPLHF. The CDR3 DNA is TGCGCCAGCAGCCGCCGGACAGGGGGCGGGGATTCACCCCTCCACTTT.

The V call is TRBV20-1, the J call TRBJ2-5; TRBD2 aligns across 13 bases. CDR1 and CDR2 from the germline V gene are DFQATT and SNEGSKA (reference sequence). This CDR3 has 15 residues. Trimming removed 4 bases from V and 4 bases from J; junction bases left unmatched: 6. CDR3 DNA sequence: TGCAGTGCTATTGGACTAGCGGGAGAACGAGAGACCCAGTACTTC. It encodes CSAIGLAGERETQYF.

This clonotype was seen many times. This chain connects TRBV6-1 to TRBJ2-5; no clear D. Germline loops: CDR1 MNHNS, CDR2 SASEGT. This CDR3 region has 13 residues. The ends were cut back, 3 bases at V and 2 bases at J, with 7 bases in the middle. DNA of the CDR3: TGTGCCAGCAGTGACAGGATTCAAGAGACCCAGTACTTC. Protein sequence: CASSDRIQETQYF.